The 22 T cell receptor beta chains below come from one sample, sequenced in a study of cytotoxic CD8 clonotypes in ibrutinib-treated CLL (dated by TCRdb to about 2021). The method behind the library was the immunoSEQ multiplex PCR assay. Held by TCRdb, this immuneACCESS table contains in-frame sequences only and omits some clones. Under half of the omission traces to an unresolved V gene where checked; the cause of the rest is unknown. In all, the sample holds around 33,000 clones, and 49% of those were seen once. The ten top clones hold under 20% of the sample. The sequences come from PBMCs, collected before ibrutinib treatment. Receptors were obtained from a human donor with chronic lymphocytic leukemia.

CDR3 coding DNA: TGTGCCAGTAACATATTTAGCAATCAGCCCCAGCATTTT. It codes for CASNIFSNQPQHF. J is TRBJ1-5 and V is TRBV19; D unresolved. Looked up from germline, CDR1 is LNHDA and CDR2 is SQIVND (reference sequence). The CDR3 is 13 amino acids. Deletions cut 7 bases from V and 0 bases from J, with 7 bases between.

This chain connects TRBV5-4 to TRBJ2-7, with 11 bases matching TRBD2. The germline gives CDR1 SGHNT, CDR2 YYREEE (reference sequence). The CDR3 spans 15 residues. Germline trimming cut 0 bases from V and 3 bases from J; bases unmatched to any gene: 2. CDR3 sequence reads: CASSLGGLAVYEQYF. CDR3 nucleotide sequence: TGTGCCAGCAGCTTGGGGGGACTAGCGGTCTACGAGCAGTACTTC.

The chain links TRBV30 to TRBJ2-6; D gene uncertain. The V gene's germline CDR1 is GTSNPN and CDR2 SVGIG (reference sequence). This CDR3 spans 17 amino acids. V lost 2 bases and J lost 3, with 17 bases in between. CDR3 coding DNA: TGTGCCTGGAGTACTGGCACCATGCGTTTTGGGGCCAACGTCCTGACTTTC. Its protein is CAWSTGTMRFGANVLTF.

The V gene is TRBV2, the J gene TRBJ1-5, with TRBD1 matching over 7 bases. The CDR3 contains 14 residues. Germline assignment: CDR1 SNHLY and CDR2 FYNNEI. J gave up 6 bases and V 0 bases, and 2 bases lay outside the gene matches. CDR3 nucleotides: TGTGCCAGCAGTGAAGCGGACAGGATTCAGCCCCAGCATTTT. Encoded protein: CASSEADRIQPQHF.

The chain employs TRBV10-1 and TRBJ1-1; D is perhaps TRBD1 (6 bases). This CDR3 region has 15 residues. The V end lost 4 bases, the J end lost 1 base, and 13 bases lay between the germline ends. Germline values: CDR1 WNHNN, CDR2 SYGVQD (reference sequence). CDR3: CASSGGGPGNTEAFF. The CDR3 coding sequence is TGCGCCAGCAGTGGAGGGGGGCCGGGGAACACTGAAGCTTTCTTT.

This clone was found a few times. This chain uses TRBV6-5 with TRBJ1-5; D call uncertain. Germline assignment: CDR1 MNHEY and CDR2 SVGAGI. This CDR3 spans 15 amino acids. V shed 0 bases and J shed 1 base, with 7 bases lying between them. The CDR3 nucleotides read TGTGCCAGCAGTTACTCGCCGGGAAGCAATCAGCCCCAGCATTTT. Protein sequence: CASSYSPGSNQPQHF.

J is TRBJ2-5 and V is TRBV5-8; D ambiguous. The germline CDR1 and CDR2 sequences are SGHTS and YDEGEE. CDR3 length equals 14 residues. V lost 0 bases to trimming and J lost 6 bases, with 12 bases between them. In nucleotides, the CDR3 is TGTGCCAGCAGCTTGGCATGGGCCATCCAGACCCAGTACTTC. The encoded protein is CASSLAWAIQTQYF. Together with reference TRBV5-8 and TRBJ2-5, the CDR3 gives the full variable domain: EAGVTQSPTHLIKTRGQQATLRCSPISGHTSVYWYQQALGLGLQFLLWYDEGEERNRGNFPPRFSGRQFPNYSSELNVNALELEDSALYLCASSLAWAIQTQYFGPGTRLLVL.

This chain connects TRBV6-1 to TRBJ2-1, with 9 bases aligning to TRBD2. Per germline, CDR1 MNHNS and CDR2 SASEGT. With 1 base clipped from V and 6 bases from J, the junction kept 7 bases outside the gene matches. The CDR3 consists of 16 residues. The CDR3 is CASSEVWVSGGNEQFF. CDR3 nucleotides: TGTGCCAGCAGTGAAGTGTGGGTTAGCGGGGGCAATGAGCAGTTCTTC.

Only a few counts were recorded for this clone. V usage is TRBV2 and J usage is TRBJ1-5; 9 bases map to TRBD1. The CDR3 is made up of 15 amino acids. Germline V CDR1 and CDR2: SNHLY, FYNNEI. Unmatched junction bases numbered 7, after V lost 6 bases and J lost 4 bases. The CDR3 DNA reads TGTGCCAGCAGCGTTGGGACAGGGCGAAATCAGCCCCAGCATTTT. This sequence encodes CASSVGTGRNQPQHF.

Comments on this clone: An end of the junction does not agree with germline; a read error may underlie this. V and J are TRBV7-7 and TRBJ2-3, with 7 bases identical to TRBD1. Germline CDR1 SSHAT, CDR2 FNYEAQ (reference sequence). This CDR3 comprises 15 residues. CDR3 region: CASSSGTANTDTQYF. DNA for the CDR3: TGTGCTAGCAGCTCCGGGACAGCAAACACAGATACGCAGTATTTT.

The V and J genes are TRBV7-3 and TRBJ2-1; D is perhaps TRBD1 or TRBD2 (6 bases each). Deletions cut 4 bases from V and 4 bases from J, with 17 bases between. From germline, CDR1 is SGHTA and CDR2 FQGTGA. The CDR3 extends over 16 amino acids. The CDR3, as DNA: TGTGCCAGCAGCTATTCTTTGGGGGGCGGATACAATGAGCAGTTCTTC. Translated: CASSYSLGGGYNEQFF.

The genes are TRBV5-1 and TRBJ2-5, with a possible D match to TRBD2 (6 bases). There are 15 residues in the CDR3. Trimming took off 0 bases at V and 1 base at J, with 10 bases between the two ends. CDR1 and CDR2 (germline): SGHRS, YFSETQ. CDR3 amino acids: CASSLGGTPQETQYF. CDR3 sequence (DNA): TGCGCCAGCAGCTTGGGCGGGACGCCCCAAGAGACCCAGTACTTC. Combining the CDR3 with reference TRBV5-1 and TRBJ2-5 gives the whole variable domain KAGVTQTPRYLIKTRGQQVTLSCSPISGHRSVSWYQQTPGQGLQFLFEYFSETQRNKGNFPGRFSGRQFSNSRSEMNVSTLELGDSALYLCASSLGGTPQETQYFGPGTRLLVL.

The chain has TRBV25-1 and TRBJ1-4; TRBD1 matches 11 bases. The CDR3 loop spans 15 amino acids. Per germline, CDR1 MGHDK and CDR2 SYGVNS. With V trimmed by 3 bases and J by 8 bases, 5 bases remained unmatched. The CDR3 sequence: CASSDRGQGGEKLFF. Here the CDR3 DNA reads TGTGCCAGCAGTGACCGGGGACAGGGGGGGGAAAAACTGTTTTTT.

The chain links TRBV30 to TRBJ1-4; 7 positions match TRBD1. The germline gives CDR1 GTSNPN, CDR2 SVGIG (reference sequence). J gave up 4 bases and V 3 bases, and 11 bases lay outside the gene matches. This CDR3 region has 16 residues. CDR3 sequence: CAWRGLLRQGNEKLFF. The CDR3 nucleotides read TGTGCCTGGAGGGGGCTCCTCCGACAGGGTAATGAAAAACTGTTTTTT.

This clone was seen a handful of times. This chain connects TRBV5-1 to TRBJ1-4, with unresolved D. The V gene lost 1 base and the J gene lost 0 bases, with 7 bases spanning the gap. Germline V gene data show CDR1 as SGHRS and CDR2 as YFSETQ. CDR3 length: 15 amino acids. In DNA, the CDR3 is TGCGCCAGCAGCTTGATGGCACCAACTAATGAAAAACTGTTTTTT. This gives the protein CASSLMAPTNEKLFF. Supplemented by reference TRBV5-1 and TRBJ1-4, the full variable domain reads KAGVTQTPRYLIKTRGQQVTLSCSPISGHRSVSWYQQTPGQGLQFLFEYFSETQRNKGNFPGRFSGRQFSNSRSEMNVSTLELGDSALYLCASSLMAPTNEKLFFGSGTQLSVL.

The chain joins TRBV28 to TRBJ1-1; D is perhaps TRBD1 (6 bases). In germline, CDR1 is MDHEN, CDR2 SYDVKM. The CDR3 spans 14 residues. V was clipped by 6 bases and J by 4 bases, with 15 bases between them. CDR3 loop: CASSLRGARTEAFF. CDR3 nucleotide sequence: TGTGCCAGCAGCCTACGGGGGGCGCGCACTGAAGCTTTCTTT.

The chain recombines TRBV28 with TRBJ2-7; a possible D gene is TRBD2 (6 bases). From germline, CDR1 is MDHEN and CDR2 SYDVKM. Trimming took 6 bases from V and 6 from J, leaving 15 bases between them. The CDR3 extends over 13 amino acids. CDR3: CASRNPGVGEQYF. CDR3 coding DNA: TGTGCCAGCAGAAACCCGGGAGTGGGCGAGCAGTACTTC.

This clone turned up a few times. CDR3 region: CASGQLGGEKLFF. CDR3 nucleotide sequence: TGTGCCAGCGGACAACTCGGGGGGGAAAAACTGTTTTTT. This rearrangement joins TRBV27 to TRBJ1-4; maybe TRBD1 (5 bases). The V gene lost 8 bases and the J gene lost 8 bases, with 15 bases spanning the gap. The CDR3 length is 13 residues. CDR1 is MNHEY, CDR2 SMNVEV, per germline (reference sequence).

The chain links TRBV29-1 to TRBJ1-1; weak D call: TRBD1 (5 bases). This CDR3 contains 13 residues. Germline V lookup: CDR1 SQVTM, CDR2 ANQGSEA. With 5 bases removed from V and 3 bases from J, the gap between germline ends came to 13 bases. CDR3 sequence reads: CSVLGGTYTEAFF. The CDR3 DNA is TGCAGCGTTTTGGGGGGGACCTACACTGAAGCTTTCTTT.

The rearrangement uses TRBV5-4 and TRBJ1-2; unclear D gene. This CDR3 contains 16 residues. The germline V gene has CDR1 SGHNT and CDR2 YYREEE (reference sequence). The V gene lost 4 bases and the J gene lost 3 bases, with 19 bases spanning the gap. The CDR3 coding sequence is TGTGCCAGCAGCCCCGGAGGCAGCCTAAAGGACTATGGCTACACCTTC. Translating gives CASSPGGSLKDYGYTF.

This clone was seen only a few times. This sequence joins TRBV2 and TRBJ1-6; TRBD1 is a possible D gene (5 bases). The CDR3 consists of 16 residues. Trimming took 6 bases from V and 7 from J, leaving 19 bases between them. Germline values: CDR1 SNHLY, CDR2 FYNNEI. CDR3 sequence reads: CASRTHVGARNSPLHF. For the CDR3, the DNA is TGTGCCAGCAGGACTCACGTAGGGGCGCGGAATTCACCCCTCCACTTT.

The V call is TRBV7-2, the J call TRBJ1-2; D possibly corresponds to TRBD1 (5 bases). From germline, CDR1 is SGHTA and CDR2 FQGNSA. The CDR3 is made up of 14 amino acids. Between the trimmed V and J ends, which lost 1 base and 11 bases, there was a span of 17 bases. CDR3 sequence: CASSLEGVGLEYTF. CDR3 nucleotide sequence: TGTGCCAGCAGCTTAGAAGGGGTCGGGCTAGAATACACCTTC.